These T cell receptor beta chains were read from a single sample in a study of cytomegalovirus exposure and HLA in healthy donors. TCRdb's copy holds only in-frame clones and misses some; the assay was immunoSEQ multiplex PCR. The profile shows some 140,000 clones, around 84% of them singletons. Sequenced input: PBMCs. These TCRs come from a woman between 40 and 55 years old in good health and CMV-seropositive. The CDR3 runs from the conserved cysteine through the conserved F or W. D genes are given only for firm matches. Only part of the rows carry a size: once, few, many, or a class if the clone is expanded.

CDR3nt: TGCGCCAGCAGCTTTGACGGGGGAAATACTGAAGCTTTCTTT
CDR3aa: CASSFDGGNTEAFF
abundance: -
d_gene: -
j_gene: TRBJ1-1
v_gene: TRBV5-1

CDR3nt: TGTGCCAGCAGCCGTCAAGCGGGAGGGGTCTACAATGAGCAGTTCTTC
CDR3aa: CASSRQAGGVYNEQFF
abundance: -
d_gene: TRBD2
j_gene: TRBJ2-1
v_gene: TRBV9

CDR3nt: TGTGCCAGCACTCTGGGGGCGATCTCCTACGAGCAGTACTTC
CDR3aa: CASTLGAISYEQYF
abundance: -
d_gene: -
j_gene: TRBJ2-7
v_gene: TRBV7-8

CDR3nt: TGCAGCGCCCGCGGCAGAGGCACAGATACGCAGTATTTT
CDR3aa: CSARGRGTDTQYF
abundance: -
d_gene: -
j_gene: TRBJ2-3
v_gene: TRBV29-1

CDR3nt: TGTGCCAGTAGTATTGGCCGATATAGCGGGAGGAGCGCCGGGGAGCTGTTTTTT
CDR3aa: CASSIGRYSGRSAGELFF
abundance: -
d_gene: TRBD2
j_gene: TRBJ2-2
v_gene: TRBV19

CDR3nt: TGTGCCAGCAGCCCCAGACAGAGCCCCTATGGCTACACCTTC
CDR3aa: CASSPRQSPYGYTF
abundance: -
d_gene: -
j_gene: TRBJ1-2
v_gene: TRBV2

CDR3nt: TGTGCCAGCAGTGAAGTCCGTGGCTCTCCTTATGAGCAGTTCTTC
CDR3aa: CASSEVRGSPYEQFF
abundance: -
d_gene: -
j_gene: TRBJ2-1
v_gene: TRBV2

CDR3nt: TGCAGCGTCGTCAGGTCAGGGCACCAAGAGACCCAGTACTTC
CDR3aa: CSVVRSGHQETQYF
abundance: -
d_gene: -
j_gene: TRBJ2-5
v_gene: TRBV29-1

CDR3nt: TGTGCCAGCTTGAGGGGGCGGGGTACGCAGTATTTT
CDR3aa: CASLRGRGTQYF
abundance: few
d_gene: -
j_gene: TRBJ2-3
v_gene: TRBV7-2

CDR3nt: TGTGCCTGGACAGGGCTGAACACTGAAGCTTTCTTT
CDR3aa: CAWTGLNTEAFF
abundance: -
d_gene: -
j_gene: TRBJ1-1
v_gene: TRBV30

CDR3nt: TGCGCCAGCAGCTCCGGACTAGCGGGAGTGTACCAAGAGACCCAGTACTTC
CDR3aa: CASSSGLAGVYQETQYF
abundance: -
d_gene: TRBD2
j_gene: TRBJ2-5
v_gene: TRBV5-1

CDR3nt: TGTGCCAGCAGCTCCTGGACAGACTACGAGCAGTACTTC
CDR3aa: CASSSWTDYEQYF
abundance: -
d_gene: -
j_gene: TRBJ2-7
v_gene: TRBV11-2

CDR3nt: TGTGCCAGCAGTGGAGACAGGGTAATGGGCACTGAAGCTTTCTTT
CDR3aa: CASSGDRVMGTEAFF
abundance: -
d_gene: TRBD1
j_gene: TRBJ1-1
v_gene: TRBV2

CDR3nt: TGTGCCAGCAGTTACCCCGGGGTCTCCTACGAGCAGTACTTC
CDR3aa: CASSYPGVSYEQYF
abundance: -
d_gene: -
j_gene: TRBJ2-7
v_gene: TRBV6-6

CDR3nt: TGTGCCAGCAGTGAACAAGCCGGGTGGGCAGGGAACTATGGCTACACCTTC
CDR3aa: CASSEQAGWAGNYGYTF
abundance: -
d_gene: -
j_gene: TRBJ1-2
v_gene: TRBV27

CDR3nt: TGCGCCAGCAGCTTCAAAGGGGCGGACTACGAGCAGTACTTC
CDR3aa: CASSFKGADYEQYF
abundance: -
d_gene: -
j_gene: TRBJ2-7
v_gene: TRBV5-1

CDR3nt: TGTGCCAGCAGCTTAGGGGACCTCGGGGGGGATGAGCAGTTCTTC
CDR3aa: CASSLGDLGGDEQFF
abundance: -
d_gene: TRBD2
j_gene: TRBJ2-1
v_gene: TRBV7-9

CDR3nt: TGTGCCAGCAGCTCCGTAGCGGGAACTAGCACAGATACGCAGTATTTT
CDR3aa: CASSSVAGTSTDTQYF
abundance: -
d_gene: TRBD2
j_gene: TRBJ2-3
v_gene: TRBV5-4

CDR3nt: TGTGCCAGCAGCTTGCTCGAGACCCAGTACTTC
CDR3aa: CASSLLETQYF
abundance: -
d_gene: -
j_gene: TRBJ2-5
v_gene: TRBV5-6

CDR3nt: TGTGCCACCAGCAGAGGGGACAGGGGGGGAGGCTACACCTTC
CDR3aa: CATSRGDRGGGYTF
abundance: -
d_gene: TRBD1
j_gene: TRBJ1-2
v_gene: TRBV15

CDR3nt: TGTGCCAGCACCGGGGGGGGCACAGATACGCAGTATTTT
CDR3aa: CASTGGGTDTQYF
abundance: -
d_gene: TRBD2
j_gene: TRBJ2-3
v_gene: TRBV7-9

CDR3nt: TGTGCCAGCAGCACCAAGAGACAGGGGGCTGATTACAATGAGCAGTTCTTC
CDR3aa: CASSTKRQGADYNEQFF
abundance: -
d_gene: TRBD1
j_gene: TRBJ2-1
v_gene: TRBV7-8